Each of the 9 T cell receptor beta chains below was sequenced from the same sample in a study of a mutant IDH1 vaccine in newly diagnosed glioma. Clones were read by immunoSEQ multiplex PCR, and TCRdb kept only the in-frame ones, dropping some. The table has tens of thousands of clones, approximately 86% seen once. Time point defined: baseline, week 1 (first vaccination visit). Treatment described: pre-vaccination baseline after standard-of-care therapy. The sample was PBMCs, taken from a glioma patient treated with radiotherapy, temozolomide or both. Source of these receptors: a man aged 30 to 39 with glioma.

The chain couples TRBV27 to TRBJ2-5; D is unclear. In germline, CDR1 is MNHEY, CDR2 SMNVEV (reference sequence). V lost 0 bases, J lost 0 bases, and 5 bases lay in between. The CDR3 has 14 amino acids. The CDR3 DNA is TGTGCCAGCAGTTTATCAGCGTACCAAGAGACCCAGTACTTC. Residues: CASSLSAYQETQYF.

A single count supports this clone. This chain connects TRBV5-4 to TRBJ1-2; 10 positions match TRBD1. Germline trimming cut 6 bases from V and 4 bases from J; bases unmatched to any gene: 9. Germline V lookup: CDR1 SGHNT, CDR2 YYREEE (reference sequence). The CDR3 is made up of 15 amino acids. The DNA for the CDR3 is TGTGCCAGCATAAATAGACAGGGGGCTTTCTATGGCTACACCTTC. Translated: CASINRQGAFYGYTF.

The CDR3 region is CASRPTGTDTQYF. The DNA for the CDR3 is TGTGCCAGCAGGCCCACGGGGACAGATACGCAGTATTTT. V is TRBV7-6 and J is TRBJ2-3; D perhaps matches TRBD2 (5 bases). The germline V gene encodes CDR1 SGHVS and CDR2 FNYEAQ. V lost 6 bases and J lost 3, with 10 bases in between. The CDR3 totals 13 residues.

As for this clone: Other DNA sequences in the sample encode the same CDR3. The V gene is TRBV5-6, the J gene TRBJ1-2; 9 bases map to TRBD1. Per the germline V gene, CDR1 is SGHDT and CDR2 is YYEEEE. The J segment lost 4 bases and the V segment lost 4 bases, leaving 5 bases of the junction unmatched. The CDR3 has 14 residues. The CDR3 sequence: CASSPGTGTYGYTF. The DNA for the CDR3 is TGTGCCAGCAGCCCCGGGACAGGGACCTATGGCTACACCTTC. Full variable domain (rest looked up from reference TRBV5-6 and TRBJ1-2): DAGVTQSPTHLIKTRGQQVTLRCSPKSGHDTVSWYQQALGQGPQFIFQYYEEEERQRGNFPDRFSGHQFPNYSSELNVNALLLGDSALYLCASSPGTGTYGYTFGSGTRLTVV.

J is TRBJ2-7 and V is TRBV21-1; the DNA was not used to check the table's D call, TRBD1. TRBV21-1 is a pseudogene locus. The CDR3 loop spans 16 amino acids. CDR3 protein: CASSPRQGVPPYEQYF. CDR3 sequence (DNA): TGTGCCAGCAGCCCGAGACAGGGCGTCCCACCCTACGAGCAGTACTTC.

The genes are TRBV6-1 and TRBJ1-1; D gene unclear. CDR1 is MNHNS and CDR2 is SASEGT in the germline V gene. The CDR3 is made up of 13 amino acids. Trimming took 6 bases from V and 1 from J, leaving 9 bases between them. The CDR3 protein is CASRNTRNTEAFF. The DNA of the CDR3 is TGTGCCAGCAGAAACACCAGGAACACTGAAGCTTTCTTT.

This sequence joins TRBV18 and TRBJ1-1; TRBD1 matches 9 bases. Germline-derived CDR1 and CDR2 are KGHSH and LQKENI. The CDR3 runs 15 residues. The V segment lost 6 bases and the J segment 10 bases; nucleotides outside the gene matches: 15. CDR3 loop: CASSPRDRAFYGAFF. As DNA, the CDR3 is TGTGCCAGCTCGCCCCGGGACAGGGCTTTTTACGGAGCTTTCTTT. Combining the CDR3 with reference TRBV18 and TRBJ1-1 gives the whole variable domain NAGVMQNPRHLVRRRGQEARLRCSPMKGHSHVYWYRQLPEEGLKFMVYLQKENIIDESGMPKERFSAEFPKEGPSILRIQQVVRGDSAAYFCASSPRDRAFYGAFFGQGTRLTVV.

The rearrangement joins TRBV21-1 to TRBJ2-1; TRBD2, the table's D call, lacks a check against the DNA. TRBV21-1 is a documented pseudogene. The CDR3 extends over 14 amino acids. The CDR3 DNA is TGTGCCAGCGCCGGGACTAGCGGGGTCGGTGAGCAGTTCTTC. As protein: CASAGTSGVGEQFF.

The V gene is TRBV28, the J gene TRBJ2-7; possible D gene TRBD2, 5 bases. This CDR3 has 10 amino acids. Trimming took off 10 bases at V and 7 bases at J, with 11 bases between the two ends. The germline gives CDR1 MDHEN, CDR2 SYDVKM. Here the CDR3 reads CATATTEQYF. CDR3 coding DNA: TGTGCCACCGCGACTACTGAGCAGTACTTC.